The rows below give T cell receptor beta chains drawn from one sample of a study of T cell repertoires in cytomegalovirus infection. No antigen is known for these receptors. TCRdb analysed the reads with MiXCR anew, one entry per CDR3 protein. Of 450,000 to 600,000 distinct CDR3 sequences listed, 30% to 40% are singletons. The material sequenced was cultured PBMCs, taken from culture after CMV antigen stimulation. All receptors come from a human donor in good health (CMV status not recorded). Some clones in this sample may be carry-over from other donors' samples. CDR3s include the opening cysteine and the closing phenylalanine or tryptophan. D genes are given only for firm matches. Not every row has a clone size; where given, it reads once, few, many or a size class.

>TRBJ1-1|TRBV19|.|.
TGTGCCAGTAGCCCCGGGACGGTGGTCACTGAAGCTTTCTTT
CASSPGTVVTEAFF
>TRBJ1-2|TRBV9|TRBD1|.
TGTGCCAGCAGCGTATTAGGGGGACAGCACTATGGCTACACCTTC
CASSVLGGQHYGYTF
>TRBJ1-2|TRBV5-1|TRBD1|.
TGCGCCAGCAGCTTGGATAGGGACAGCCTTTGGAGGGGCTACACCTTC
CASSLDRDSLWRGYTF
>TRBJ2-2|TRBV6-1|.|many
TGTGCCAGCAGCTCAGGTGCCACCGGGGAGCTGTTTTTT
CASSSGATGELFF
>TRBJ2-7|TRBV28|.|few
TGTGCCAGCAGGCAAAGCTTTTGGCCCTACGAGCAGTACTTC
CASRQSFWPYEQYF
>TRBJ1-4|TRBV20-1|TRBD1|few
TGCAGTGCCCCATCAAGGGGGCCTGCAACTAATGAAAAACTGTTTTTT
CSAPSRGPATNEKLFF
>TRBJ1-6|TRBV19|TRBD1|.
TGTGCCAGTAGTGCCAACAGGGGGCGCTTGAATTCACCCCTCCACTTT
CASSANRGRLNSPLHF
>TRBJ2-3|TRBV7-2|.|few
TGTGCCAGCAGCTTAGCGTCTTTAGGGGATACGCAGTATTTT
CASSLASLGDTQYF
>TRBJ2-2|TRBV7-6|.|few
TGTGCCAGCAGACGCGCCGTGGGGACCGGGGAGCTGTTTTTT
CASRRAVGTGELFF
>TRBJ1-5|TRBV12-3/TRBV12-4|TRBD1|.
TGTGCCAGCAGACCGGGACAGGGTCGTGTTCAGCCCCAGCATTTT
CASRPGQGRVQPQHF
>TRBJ2-1|TRBV7-9|.|few
TGTGCCAGCAGCTTATATCGCCAGCCGGGTGATGAGCAGTTCTTC
CASSLYRQPGDEQFF
>TRBJ1-4|TRBV7-2|.|few
TGTGCCAGCAGCCAGGTCGCGGGTCGGGGGGAAAAACTGTTTTTT
CASSQVAGRGEKLFF
>TRBJ2-2|TRBV19|.|many
TGTGCCAGTAGAGAGAACACCGGGGAGCTGTTTTTT
CASRENTGELFF
>TRBJ1-4|TRBV19|.|.
TGTGCCAGTAGTATCCGGCGGGGGATTGGCGAAAAACTGTTTTTT
CASSIRRGIGEKLFF
>TRBJ2-1|TRBV6-6|.|.
TGTGCCAGCAGTTCCTCCCCATTTTACAATGAGCAGTTCTTC
CASSSSPFYNEQFF
>TRBJ1-1|TRBV11-3|.|few
TGTGCCAGCAGCTTTAATCTTATGAACACTGAAGCTTTCTTT
CASSFNLMNTEAFF
>TRBJ1-2|TRBV30|.|few
TGTGCCTGGAGTCGGATTAACAGGGCGAGCGGTGGCTACACCTTC
CAWSRINRASGGYTF
>TRBJ2-3|TRBV12-3/TRBV12-4|TRBD2|few
TGTGCCAGCAGTTACCACTCGGGACTAGCGGGGGGAACTAGCACAGATACGCAGTATTTT
CASSYHSGLAGGTSTDTQYF
>TRBJ1-1|TRBV7-8|.|.
TGTGCCAGCAGACAGTCTACCGTTGAAGCTTTCTTT
CASRQSTVEAFF
>TRBJ2-3|TRBV7-6|TRBD1|few
TGTGCCAGCAGACCCGGTCCGGGACAGCCTCGAAGAGATACGCAGTATTTT
CASRPGPGQPRRDTQYF
>TRBJ2-7|TRBV24-1|TRBD2|.
TGTGCCACCAGTACCGGGACTAGCGGGAGCCACGAGCAGTACTTC
CATSTGTSGSHEQYF
>TRBJ2-1|TRBV9|TRBD2|few
TGTGCCAGCAGCGCAGCGGGGGGCGGCGGGAGTTTCCCCTACAATGAGCAGTTCTTC
CASSAAGGGGSFPYNEQFF
>TRBJ1-5|TRBV6-2/TRBV6-3|.|few
TGTGCCAGCAGTTACCAGAGAAACGGACAGCTCAATAGCAATCAGCCCCAGCATTTT
CASSYQRNGQLNSNQPQHF
>TRBJ2-2|TRBV6-6|.|.
TGTGCCAGCAGGCCCGGCATGCGAAAAACCGGGGAGCTGTTTTTT
CASRPGMRKTGELFF
>TRBJ2-1|TRBV19|.|.
TGTGCCAGTAGTTGGAGGTCGGGGGTTGAGCAGTTCTTC
CASSWRSGVEQFF
>TRBJ2-3|TRBV6-8|.|.
TGTGCCAGCAGTACCGGAAGCACAGATACGCAGTATTTT
CASSTGSTDTQYF
>TRBJ2-4|TRBV3-1|.|.
TGTGCCAGCAGCCAATTGGGCGGAAACATTCAGTACTTC
CASSQLGGNIQYF
>TRBJ2-5|TRBV6-2/TRBV6-3|TRBD1|few
TGTGCCAGCAGTGGATCCGGGACAGGAGAAGAGACCCAGTACTTC
CASSGSGTGEETQYF
>TRBJ1-1|TRBV28|.|many
TGTGCCAGCAGCCCGGGGGGTCAGAACACTGAAGCTTTCTTT
CASSPGGQNTEAFF
>TRBJ2-6|TRBV19|.|few
TGTGCCAGTAGTATAGATTCCGCCTCCTCTGGGGCCAACGTCCTGACTTTC
CASSIDSASSGANVLTF
>TRBJ1-1|TRBV7-9|.|few
TGTGCCAGCTCCGGGGGGGCTTCTGAAGCTTTCTTT
CASSGGASEAFF
>TRBJ2-1|TRBV28|TRBD2|few
TGTGCCATAAGGACTAGCGGGAGGGGGGACAATGAGCAGTTCTTC
CAIRTSGRGDNEQFF
>TRBJ2-1|TRBV13|.|.
TGTGCCAGCAGCTTAAACCCCCCGTGGCAGAAATACAATGAGCAGTTCTTC
CASSLNPPWQKYNEQFF
>TRBJ2-2|TRBV12-3/TRBV12-4|TRBD2|.
TGTGCCAGCGGTGGACTAGATTGGCTTTTAGCCGGGGAGCTGTTTTTT
CASGGLDWLLAGELFF
>TRBJ2-1|TRBV14|.|few
TGTGCCAGCAGCCAAGAATCATATTCGGACCGGAAGGATGAGCAGTTCTTC
CASSQESYSDRKDEQFF
>TRBJ2-5|TRBV27|.|.
TGTGCCAGCAGTCAAATCGGGATATCCAGTTCCCAAGAGACCCAGTACTTC
CASSQIGISSSQETQYF
>TRBJ2-1|TRBV6-2/TRBV6-3|TRBD2|.
TGTGCCAGCAGTTACTTACCACCCGGGACTAGCGGGCCTAATGAGCAGTTCTTC
CASSYLPPGTSGPNEQFF
>TRBJ2-5|TRBV7-9|TRBD2|.
TGTGCCAGCAGTAACCCGGGCGGGAGGAAGACCCAGTACTTC
CASSNPGGRKTQYF
>TRBJ2-5|TRBV11-3|TRBD1|many
TGTGCCAGCAGCTTAACAGGGGGCCGGGGGACCCAGTACTTC
CASSLTGGRGTQYF
>TRBJ1-5|TRBV5-1|.|.
TGCGCCAGCAGCTTGGGGGGTAAAGATCAGCCCCAGCATTTT
CASSLGGKDQPQHF
>TRBJ1-4|TRBV7-2|TRBD1|many
TGTGCCAGCAGCCCAGACAGGGTTTATGGAAAACTGTTTTTT
CASSPDRVYGKLFF
>TRBJ2-7|TRBV27|.|.
TGTGCCAGCAGTTGGGGGACTCAGCGCGGAGAGCAGTACTTC
CASSWGTQRGEQYF
>TRBJ2-3|TRBV27|.|.
TGTGCCAGCAGTTTTGTCCGGGGGACGCAGTATTTT
CASSFVRGTQYF
>TRBJ2-1|TRBV19|.|few
TGTGCCAGTAGAATCCGGGGGAGTTATGAGCAGTTCTTC
CASRIRGSYEQFF
>TRBJ1-3|TRBV2|.|.
TGTGCCAGCACGTGGGGCTCTGGAAACACCATATATTTT
CASTWGSGNTIYF
>TRBJ1-3|TRBV12-3/TRBV12-4|.|.
TGTGCCAGCACCGTGACCCTCCGAAACACCATATATTTT
CASTVTLRNTIYF
>TRBJ1-2|TRBV7-9|.|few
TGTGCCAGCAGCGTGGCCGGGATCTATGGCTACACCTTC
CASSVAGIYGYTF
>TRBJ2-1|TRBV7-2|.|few
TGTGCCAGCAGCCCCCCCCCGGGGCGCCTAGAGCAGTTCTTC
CASSPPPGRLEQFF
>TRBJ2-5|TRBV2|.|.
TGTGCCAGCGGAGGCAGGGGTGAAGAGACCCAGTACTTC
CASGGRGEETQYF
>TRBJ2-1|TRBV6-1|TRBD2|few
TGTGCCAGCAGTTCCGGGACTAGCGGGAGACATGAGCAGTTCTTC
CASSSGTSGRHEQFF
>TRBJ1-4|TRBV28|.|few
TGTGCCAGCAGACAAGACAGTAATGAAAAACTGTTTTTT
CASRQDSNEKLFF
>TRBJ2-2|TRBV4-3|.|few
TGCGCCAGCAGCCAAGAGGGACGGTCCACGAACACCGGGGAGCTGTTTTTT
CASSQEGRSTNTGELFF
>TRBJ1-1|TRBV7-2|.|many
TGTGCCAGCAGCCCAGGACTCGACACTGAAGCTTTCTTT
CASSPGLDTEAFF
>TRBJ1-4|TRBV19|.|.
TGTGCCAGTAGTGGAGGGAGACCTAATGAAAAACTGTTTTTT
CASSGGRPNEKLFF
>TRBJ1-1|TRBV29-1|.|once
TGCAGCGTTGGATCTGGCGTCACTGAAGCTTTCTTT
CSVGSGVTEAFF
>TRBJ2-1|TRBV28|TRBD2|few
TGTGCCAGCAGGGACCGCGGGGGTAGAGTTGATGAGCAGTTCTTC
CASRDRGGRVDEQFF
>TRBJ1-1|TRBV6-2/TRBV6-3|.|.
TGTGCCAGCAGTTACGGTCCAGGAGGGACTGAAGCTTTCTTT
CASSYGPGGTEAFF
>TRBJ2-2|TRBV5-6|TRBD1|.
TGTGCCAGCAGCAGGACAGGGACAACCGGGGAGCTGTTTTTT
CASSRTGTTGELFF